A single sample is the source of the 26 T cell receptor beta chains below, sequenced in a study of T cells in Graves' hyperthyroidism and ophthalmopathy. Amplification of TCR beta CDR3 regions was performed using RNA transcripts as template. In the first-round RT-PCR of the TCR CDR3, the HTBI primer set was used. MiXCR, run by TCRdb on the multiplex PCR reads, gives a single entry per CDR3 protein. The sample records fewer than 650,000 distinct CDR3 sequences, around 15% being singletons. Material: blood. The receptors stem from a woman between 35 and 50 years old with Graves' hyperthyroidism.

This clonotype was seen many times. V is TRBV10-3 and J is TRBJ1-1; no firm D call. CDR1 and CDR2 (germline): ENHRY, SYGVKD. V was shortened by 4 bases and J by 4 bases, with 16 bases between the two germline ends. The CDR3 is 15 residues long. CDR3 region: CAISVHGPGGTEAFF. DNA of the CDR3: TGTGCCATCAGTGTCCACGGACCCGGCGGCACTGAAGCTTTCTTT.

This clonotype was detected only a few times. J is TRBJ2-1 and V is TRBV6-2 or TRBV6-3, with 7 bases fitting TRBD2. Germline V lookup: CDR1 MNHEY, CDR2 SVGEGT. J lost 4 bases, V lost 4 bases, and 7 bases had no gene match. The length of the CDR3 is 15 residues. CDR3 bases: TGTGCCAGCAGTTCCTTGACTAGCAGATACAATGAGCAGTTCTTC. This translates into CASSSLTSRYNEQFF.

This clonotype was counted at least ten times. DNA for the CDR3: TGCGCCAGCAGCCTTCCTACTAGCACAGATACGCAGTATTTT. This encodes CASSLPTSTDTQYF. This chain joins TRBV5-1 and TRBJ2-3; D uncertain. Germline V gene data show CDR1 as SGHRS and CDR2 as YFSETQ. CDR3 length equals 14 residues. V lost 4 bases and J 0 bases, leaving 9 bases between the germline ends.

This clonotype was recorded once. The chain carries TRBV6-2 or TRBV6-3 and TRBJ2-7, with a possible D match to TRBD1 (6 bases). There are 14 residues in the CDR3. Germline V gene data show CDR1 as MNHEY and CDR2 as SVGEGT. With 8 bases removed from V and 0 bases from J, the gap between germline ends came to 14 bases. CDR3 protein: CASGSPDSSYEQYF. For the CDR3, the DNA is TGTGCCAGCGGATCCCCGGACAGCTCCTACGAGCAGTACTTC.

The J gene is TRBJ2-1, the V gene TRBV7-9; maybe TRBD1 (6 bases). CDR3 length: 16 residues. V was pared by 2 bases and J by 8 bases, with 19 bases between. The germline V gene encodes CDR1 SEHNR and CDR2 FQNEAQ (reference sequence). CDR3 sequence: CASSLMRGTSGDEQFF. The CDR3 DNA sequence: TGTGCCAGCAGCTTAATGAGGGGGACGAGCGGAGATGAGCAGTTCTTC.

This clonotype was seen repeatedly, ten times or more. The chain employs TRBV28 and TRBJ1-2, with 8 bases fitting TRBD1. Germline assignment: CDR1 MDHEN and CDR2 SYDVKM. The trim removed 5 bases at V and 5 bases at J, leaving 4 bases unmatched. The CDR3 has 13 residues. As DNA, the CDR3 is TGTGCCAGCAGTCGGACAGGGACTTATGGCTACACCTTC. It is translated as CASSRTGTYGYTF.

This clonotype showed up just a few times. This rearrangement joins TRBV5-1 to TRBJ2-5, with unresolved D. V lost 5 bases, J lost 7 bases, and 24 bases lay in between. There are 16 residues in the CDR3. The germline V gene has CDR1 SGHRS and CDR2 YFSETQ. CDR3 bases: TGCGCCAGCAGGGTGGGTTCAGACCCTACCGTGGGGACCCAGTACTTC. It codes for CASRVGSDPTVGTQYF.

The chain is built from TRBV28 and TRBJ2-5; D possibly corresponds to TRBD1 (6 bases). CDR1 and CDR2 from the germline V gene are MDHEN and SYDVKM. With 5 bases removed from V and 13 bases from J, the gap between germline ends came to 14 bases. The CDR3 covers 11 residues. The CDR3 DNA reads TGTGCCAGCAGTCTCTACAGGGAGTTGTACTTC. Amino acids: CASSLYRELYF.

There are a few counts of this clonotype. The chain uses TRBV9 and TRBJ2-7; D is undetermined. With 3 bases removed from V and 0 bases from J, the gap between germline ends came to 4 bases. The CDR3 runs to 12 residues. Germline V gene data show CDR1 as SGDLS and CDR2 as YYNGEE. This CDR3 reads CASSGDSYEQYF. The CDR3 DNA reads TGTGCCAGCAGCGGGGACTCCTACGAGCAGTACTTC.

This clonotype was counted only a few times. The chain links TRBV24-1 to TRBJ1-2, with D unresolved. The CDR3 spans 14 residues. Looked up from germline, CDR1 is KGHDR and CDR2 is SFDVKD. V shed 1 base and J shed 2 bases, with 7 bases lying between them. CDR3 in amino acids: CATSDFDANYGYTF. The CDR3 coding sequence is TGTGCCACCAGTGATTTTGACGCCAACTATGGCTACACCTTC.

The chain recombines TRBV20-1 with TRBJ2-2; weak D call: TRBD1 (6 bases). Deletions cut 3 bases from V and 4 bases from J, with 21 bases between. The germline V gene encodes CDR1 DFQATT and CDR2 SNEGSKA (reference sequence). The CDR3 contains 17 residues. The CDR3, as DNA: TGCAGTGCTAGCGACAGATCTACAGGGTTGAGCACCGGGGAGCTGTTTTTT. Translating gives CSASDRSTGLSTGELFF.

The sample holds a few counts of this clonotype. V gene TRBV14 combines with J gene TRBJ1-5, with a weak D call TRBD1 (6 bases). The V end was cut by 1 base, the J end by 3 bases, with 10 bases between. Germline lookup yields CDR1 SGHDN and CDR2 FVKESK. This CDR3 is built from 15 residues. DNA of the CDR3: TGTGCCAGCAGCCAAGCCAGACAGGACAATCAGCCCCAGCATTTT. Protein product: CASSQARQDNQPQHF.

This clonotype was observed a handful of times. This chain uses TRBV29-1 with TRBJ2-1, with D possibly being TRBD1 (6 bases). Deletions cut 6 bases from V and 0 bases from J, with 12 bases between. This CDR3 is built from 14 residues. Germline V gene data show CDR1 as SQVTM and CDR2 as ANQGSEA. The CDR3 reads CSVTDRTSYNEQFF. CDR3 bases: TGCAGCGTAACCGACAGGACCTCCTACAATGAGCAGTTCTTC.

This clonotype was seen at least ten times. The chain uses TRBV12-3 or TRBV12-4 and TRBJ2-7; 7 nucleotides align to TRBD2. V shed 2 bases and J 3 bases; nucleotides not matched to a gene: 7. CDR3 length: 15 residues. CDR3 region: CASSLIIGRIYEQYF. DNA of the CDR3: TGTGCCAGCAGTTTAATTATCGGGAGGATCTACGAGCAGTACTTC.

The chain joins TRBV29-1 to TRBJ2-7; the match to TRBD2 covers 7 bases. CDR3 length equals 12 residues. The ends lost 6 bases at V and 6 bases at J; junction bases unmatched: 8. Germline lookup yields CDR1 SQVTM and CDR2 ANQGSEA. The CDR3 DNA sequence: TGCAGCGTCGGGGAGGGGAGCTGCGAGCAGTACTTC. Residues: CSVGEGSCEQYF.

This clonotype was counted ten times or more. V is TRBV20-1 and J is TRBJ2-7; D gene uncertain. CDR3 size: 12 residues. Trimming left V 3 bases short and J 5 bases short, with 11 bases between. The germline V gene has CDR1 DFQATT and CDR2 SNEGSKA (reference sequence). DNA of the CDR3: TGCAGTGCTAGTCGGCAGGCGGACGAGCAGTACTTC. It is translated as CSASRQADEQYF.

The sample holds a few counts of this clonotype. J is TRBJ2-1 and V is TRBV20-1, with no clear D. V was trimmed by 3 bases and J by 6 bases, leaving 12 bases between them. This CDR3 spans 13 amino acids. Germline values: CDR1 DFQATT, CDR2 SNEGSKA (reference sequence). The chain's CDR3 is CSASPGLPNEQFF. The CDR3 coding sequence is TGCAGTGCTAGTCCGGGCCTTCCCAATGAGCAGTTCTTC.

The genes are TRBV3-1 and TRBJ2-7; TRBD2 matches at 11 bases. The CDR3 covers 18 residues. Germline V gene data show CDR1 as LGHDT and CDR2 as YNNKEL (reference sequence). Trimming cost V 0 bases and J 3 bases; bases outside gene matches: 10. CDR3 region: CASSQDLLLTSGDYEQYF. Here the CDR3 DNA reads TGTGCCAGCAGCCAAGATTTACTCTTGACTAGCGGGGACTACGAGCAGTACTTC.

This chain joins TRBV7-2 and TRBJ2-1, with D perhaps matching TRBD2 (5 bases). V was clipped by 7 bases and J by 5 bases, with 15 bases between them. In germline, CDR1 is SGHTA, CDR2 FQGNSA. The CDR3 sequence is 14 residues long. The CDR3 nucleotides read TGTGCCAGCACTGGGTCGCTAGCCAACAATGAGCAGTTCTTC. Its protein is CASTGSLANNEQFF. Looking up the rest from reference TRBV7-2 and TRBJ2-1 gives the full variable domain: GAGVSQSPSNKVTEKGKDVELRCDPISGHTALYWYRQSLGQGLEFLIYFQGNSAPDKSGLPSDRFSAERTGGSVSTLTIQRTQQEDSAVYLCASTGSLANNEQFFGPGTRLTVL.

This clonotype appeared once. The junction does not match germline at one end; this may be a read error. The CDR3 DNA is TGTGCCAACAGCTTAGGACAGGGCTATGACTACACCTTC. This encodes CANSLGQGYDYTF. The rearrangement links TRBV7-2 to TRBJ1-2; TRBD1 matches 8 bases. This CDR3 has 13 amino acids. Germline V gene lookup returns CDR1 SGHTA and CDR2 FQGNSA.

The table lists this clonotype with many counts. The chain couples TRBV5-6 to TRBJ2-1, with D hard to call. Germline V gene lookup returns CDR1 SGHDT and CDR2 YYEEEE. The CDR3 is 13 residues long. Trimming took off 0 bases at V and 3 bases at J, with 4 bases between the two ends. In DNA, the CDR3 is TGTGCCAGCAGCTTGGGGGACTACAATGAGCAGTTCTTC. It is translated as CASSLGDYNEQFF.

This clonotype was found once. The genes are TRBV24-1 and TRBJ2-2; possibly TRBD1 or TRBD2 for D (5 bases each). Germline CDR1 and CDR2: KGHDR and SFDVKD. There are 13 residues in the CDR3. Deletions cut 5 bases from V and 8 bases from J, with 11 bases between. CDR3 sequence reads: CATSVRGPGELFF. The CDR3 bases are TGTGCCACCAGTGTGAGGGGACCGGGGGAGCTGTTTTTT.

This clonotype has a count of ten or more. The V call is TRBV30, the J call TRBJ2-3; TRBD1 matches at 9 bases. Germline V gene sequence: CDR1 GTSNPN, CDR2 SVGIG (reference sequence). After removal of 5 bases from V and 8 bases from J, the junction contained 5 bases not matched to a gene. This CDR3 is built from 12 residues. CDR3: CAWSTGGVTQYF. Here the CDR3 DNA reads TGTGCCTGGTCTACAGGGGGCGTTACGCAGTATTTT.

This clonotype showed up just a few times. The chain joins TRBV3-1 to TRBJ2-2; 10 bases align to TRBD1. The germline gives CDR1 LGHDT, CDR2 YNNKEL (reference sequence). The CDR3 is 15 residues long. V shed 4 bases and J 6 bases; nucleotides not matched to a gene: 5. In nucleotides, the CDR3 is TGTGCCAGCAGCCCCGGGGGACAGGGGCCCGGGGAGCTGTTTTTT. Translating gives CASSPGGQGPGELFF.

The gene calls are TRBV11-2 and TRBJ2-7; 9 positions match TRBD2. The CDR3 has 14 amino acids. Germline V gives CDR1 SGHAT, CDR2 FQNNGV. The junction had 5 bases not matched to a gene; V was cut back by 5 bases and J by 3 bases. The CDR3 region is CASSAGGRVYEQYF. The CDR3 DNA reads TGTGCCAGCAGCGCGGGCGGGAGGGTCTACGAGCAGTACTTC. Supplemented by reference TRBV11-2 and TRBJ2-7, the full variable domain reads EAGVAQSPRYKIIEKRQSVAFWCNPISGHATLYWYQQILGQGPKLLIQFQNNGVVDDSQLPKDRFSAERLKGVDSTLKIQPAKLEDSAVYLCASSAGGRVYEQYFGPGTRLTVT.

V is TRBV4-1 and J is TRBJ2-5, with 8 bases aligning to TRBD2. The CDR3 contains 16 residues. Unmatched junction bases numbered 10, after V lost 0 bases and J lost 7 bases. Germline V lookup: CDR1 MGHRA, CDR2 YSYEKL. CDR3 DNA sequence: TGCGCCAGCAGCCAAGACAACGGGAGGGTACCGGTGACCCAGTACTTC. Amino acid sequence: CASSQDNGRVPVTQYF.